One sample yielded the 24 T cell receptor beta chains listed below, sequenced in a study of blood T cell repertoires in COVID-19. TCRdb's table, derived via immunoSEQ multiplex PCR, lists solely in-frame clones and lacks some. The sample contains just under 30,000 clones, approximately 80% of which appear only once. Specimen: peripheral blood. The source of these receptors is a woman in her 70s with acute or convalescent COVID-19.

This chain joins TRBV7-2 and TRBJ1-6, with 7 positions matching TRBD1. Germline CDR1 reads SGHTA; CDR2 reads FQGNSA. V shed 4 bases and J 7 bases; nucleotides not matched to a gene: 7. This CDR3 is 15 amino acids long. The CDR3 spells CASSSTRGLNSPLHF. CDR3 DNA: TGTGCCAGCAGCTCAACTAGGGGGCTGAATTCACCCCTCCACTTT.

V gene TRBV6-1 combines with J gene TRBJ1-2, with a possible D match to TRBD1 (6 bases). Trimming shortened V by 2 bases and J by 3 bases, and 7 bases separated the two germline ends. The germline gives CDR1 MNHNS, CDR2 SASEGT. This CDR3 spans 13 amino acids. For the CDR3, the DNA is TGTGCCAGCAGTGAACGACAGGACTATGGCTACACCTTC. It translates to CASSERQDYGYTF.

CDR3 loop: CSASVSRGSPLHF. CDR3 sequence (DNA): TGCAGTGCTAGTGTCAGTCGGGGTTCACCCCTCCACTTT. The V call is TRBV20-1, the J call TRBJ1-6; unclear D gene. With 3 bases removed from V and 9 bases from J, the gap between germline ends came to 12 bases. Germline-derived CDR1 and CDR2 are DFQATT and SNEGSKA (reference sequence). The CDR3 is 13 amino acids.

This sequence joins TRBV4-1 and TRBJ1-3; D gene unclear. Trimming took off 6 bases at V and 4 bases at J, with 13 bases between the two ends. The CDR3 is made up of 14 amino acids. The germline V gene has CDR1 MGHRA and CDR2 YSYEKL. CDR3 in amino acids: CASRTTNSGNTIYF. DNA for the CDR3: TGCGCCAGCAGGACCACCAACAGCGGAAACACCATATATTTT.

This clone turned up a few times. The chain links TRBV2 to TRBJ1-5; D gene ambiguous. V lost 5 bases to trimming and J lost 0 bases, with 8 bases between them. CDR3 length: 14 residues. In germline, CDR1 is SNHLY, CDR2 FYNNEI. The CDR3 region is CASSSSNSNQPQHF. CDR3 nucleotides: TGTGCCAGCAGTTCCAGTAATAGCAATCAGCCCCAGCATTTT. The entire variable domain, with the rest obtained from reference TRBV2 and TRBJ1-5, is as follows: EPEVTQTPSHQVTQMGQEVILRCVPISNHLYFYWYRQILGQKVEFLVSFYNNEISEKSEIFDDQFSVERPDGSNFTLKIRSTKLEDSAMYFCASSSSNSNQPQHFGDGTRLSIL.

This clone was observed a single time. The chain carries TRBV5-6 and TRBJ2-2, with D perhaps TRBD1 (5 bases). Trimming cost V 3 bases and J 4 bases, with 10 bases left between them. Germline assignment: CDR1 SGHDT and CDR2 YYEEEE. The CDR3 totals 14 residues. CDR3 sequence (DNA): TGTGCCAGCAGCTACCGGACACCCACCGGGGAGCTGTTTTTT. Protein sequence: CASSYRTPTGELFF.

The chain uses TRBV27 and TRBJ2-2; TRBD1 agrees at 7 bases. In germline, CDR1 is MNHEY, CDR2 SMNVEV (reference sequence). Germline trimming cut 3 bases from V and 1 base from J; bases unmatched to any gene: 2. The CDR3 runs to 15 residues. CDR3 nucleotide sequence: TGTGCCAGCAGTTTGAGGGGGCAGAACACCGGGGAGCTGTTTTTT. This codes for CASSLRGQNTGELFF.

The chain employs TRBV6-4 and TRBJ1-6; 10 bases line up with TRBD1. With 9 bases clipped from V and 10 bases from J, the junction kept 6 bases outside the gene matches. Germline CDR1 MRHNA, CDR2 SNTAGT. The CDR3 spans 13 residues. The CDR3 DNA reads as TGTGCCAGGTCGACAGGGGGCCTGTCACCCCTCCACTTT. Translated: CARSTGGLSPLHF.

The chain links TRBV7-8 to TRBJ2-2; D unclear. V was clipped by 1 base and J by 1 base, with 7 bases between them. Germline CDR1 is SGHVS and CDR2 is FQNEAQ. The CDR3 is 15 amino acids. The CDR3 DNA reads TGTGCCAGCAGCTTAGTGGCAGGGAACACCGGGGAGCTGTTTTTT. Translating it yields CASSLVAGNTGELFF.

This chain's CDR3 is CASSRLGLQETQYF. The CDR3 DNA is TGTGCCAGCAGCCGACTGGGACTCCAAGAGACCCAGTACTTC. The chain employs TRBV14 and TRBJ2-5; D is perhaps TRBD2 (6 bases). This CDR3 has 14 residues. V was trimmed by 4 bases and J by 1 base, leaving 10 bases between them. The germline CDR1 and CDR2 sequences are SGHDN and FVKESK.

This chain links TRBV14 with TRBJ2-7, with 9 nucleotides matching TRBD2. Germline-derived CDR1 and CDR2 are SGHDN and FVKESK. With 3 bases clipped from V and 2 bases from J, the junction kept 2 bases outside the gene matches. The CDR3 is 14 amino acids. The CDR3 region is CASSHAGGPYEQYF. CDR3 DNA: TGTGCCAGCAGCCATGCGGGAGGGCCCTACGAGCAGTACTTC. Supplemented by reference TRBV14 and TRBJ2-7, the full variable domain reads EAGVTQFPSHSVIEKGQTVTLRCDPISGHDNLYWYRRVMGKEIKFLLHFVKESKQDESGMPNNRFLAERTGGTYSTLKVQPAELEDSGVYFCASSHAGGPYEQYFGPGTRLTVT.

The chain employs TRBV12-3 or TRBV12-4 and TRBJ1-5; D remains ambiguous. Trimming stripped 3 bases from V and 5 bases from J, with 8 bases between. This CDR3 is 13 amino acids long. This CDR3 is CASSLSRYQPQHF. Here the CDR3 DNA reads TGTGCCAGCAGTTTGTCCAGGTATCAGCCCCAGCATTTT.

This clone was picked up a small number of times. CDR3 coding DNA: TGTGCCAGTAGTCCGGGGGACAGGGCCTATGGCTACACCTTC. Translating gives CASSPGDRAYGYTF. V usage is TRBV19 and J usage is TRBJ1-2; TRBD1 agrees at 9 bases. This CDR3 comprises 14 residues. The V and J ends lost 5 bases and 4 bases, in that order; junction bases with no gene match: 5. Per germline, CDR1 LNHDA and CDR2 SQIVND (reference sequence).

This chain connects TRBV12-3 or TRBV12-4 to TRBJ1-2; 8 bases align to TRBD1. The CDR3 is made up of 13 amino acids. The ends lost 5 bases at V and 3 bases at J; junction bases unmatched: 2. The CDR3 bases are TGTGCCAGCAGTCCGGGACAGGACTATGGCTACACCTTC. This sequence encodes CASSPGQDYGYTF.

The V and J genes are TRBV7-9 and TRBJ1-3; tentatively, D is TRBD1 (5 bases). The germline gives CDR1 SEHNR, CDR2 FQNEAQ (reference sequence). CDR3 size: 15 residues. Trimming removed 1 base from V and 4 bases from J, with 11 bases in between. This chain's CDR3 is CASSLDGTLGNTIYF. CDR3 bases: TGTGCCAGCAGCTTAGACGGGACTCTCGGAAACACCATATATTTT.

This clone was picked up a small number of times. The chain uses TRBV18 and TRBJ1-6; 11 nucleotides agree with TRBD1. V dropped 6 bases and J dropped 10; count of bases not matched to a gene: 2. The CDR3 is made up of 13 amino acids. Germline values: CDR1 KGHSH, CDR2 LQKENI. CDR3 residues: CASSDRGQSPLHF. CDR3 nucleotides: TGTGCCAGCTCGGACAGGGGGCAATCACCCCTCCACTTT.

The V call is TRBV7-3, the J call TRBJ2-5; D might be TRBD2 (5 bases). V lost 4 bases, J lost 1 base, and 13 bases lay in between. The germline V gene has CDR1 SGHTA and CDR2 FQGTGA. The CDR3 is made up of 15 amino acids. The CDR3 sequence is CASSSRPGVQETQYF. CDR3 coding DNA: TGTGCCAGCAGCTCCCGACCCGGGGTCCAAGAGACCCAGTACTTC.

The V call is TRBV9, the J call TRBJ2-5; 10 bases agree with TRBD2. Germline CDR1 SGDLS, CDR2 YYNGEE. The CDR3 spans 17 residues. The junction had 14 bases not matched to a gene; V was cut back by 4 bases and J by 5 bases. This CDR3 is CASSRRAGGTSMETQYF. Here the CDR3 DNA reads TGTGCCAGCAGCCGGAGAGCGGGGGGGACCTCAATGGAGACCCAGTACTTC.

V gene TRBV11-2 combines with J gene TRBJ2-5; TRBD2 aligns across 7 bases. Germline assignment: CDR1 SGHAT and CDR2 FQNNGV. V lost 0 bases and J lost 5; bases outside the gene matches: 6. CDR3 size: 15 residues. The CDR3 DNA reads as TGTGCCAGCAGCTTAGAATACGGGGAGGGGGAGACCCAGTACTTC. Translating it yields CASSLEYGEGETQYF.

This chain connects TRBV6-5 to TRBJ1-5, with 8 bases that match TRBD1. V lost 5 bases to trimming and J lost 3 bases; unmatched junction nucleotides: 6. Germline V gene sequence: CDR1 MNHEY, CDR2 SVGAGI. The CDR3 runs to 15 residues. CDR3 in amino acids: CASSNPGQDNQPQHF. The CDR3 DNA is TGTGCCAGCAGTAACCCGGGACAGGACAATCAGCCCCAGCATTTT.

The V call is TRBV4-2, the J call TRBJ1-1; 7 positions match TRBD1. In germline, CDR1 is LGHNA, CDR2 YNFKEQ. There are 14 residues in the CDR3. After removal of 1 base from V and 1 base from J, the junction contained 0 bases not matched to a gene. This chain's CDR3 is CASSQGQGNTEAFF. The CDR3 DNA sequence: TGTGCCAGCAGCCAAGGACAGGGGAACACTGAAGCTTTCTTT.

The CDR3 is CASSRSSGVPNEQFF. DNA of the CDR3: TGCGCCAGCAGCCGTTCTAGCGGGGTGCCCAATGAGCAGTTCTTC. The V and J genes are TRBV4-1 and TRBJ2-1; 9 bases match TRBD2. After removal of 4 bases from V and 6 bases from J, the junction contained 7 bases not matched to a gene. The CDR3 consists of 15 residues. The germline CDR1 and CDR2 sequences are MGHRA and YSYEKL.

This sequence joins TRBV2 and TRBJ2-3, with D perhaps TRBD2 (6 bases). Germline V CDR1 and CDR2: SNHLY, FYNNEI. The length of the CDR3 is 18 residues. V was clipped by 3 bases and J by 1 base, with 20 bases between them. CDR3 nucleotides: TGTGCCAGCAGTGAGGGCCGGGACTGGTGGGGTGGCACAGATACGCAGTATTTT. It yields the protein CASSEGRDWWGGTDTQYF.

V usage is TRBV19 and J usage is TRBJ2-7, with 11 bases identical to TRBD1. This CDR3 region has 15 residues. Germline CDR1 is LNHDA and CDR2 is SQIVND (reference sequence). Losses at the gene ends were 4 bases for V and 5 bases for J; bases not matched to a gene: 7. The CDR3 is CASSTQDRGQHEQYF. The CDR3 DNA is TGTGCCAGTAGTACCCAGGACAGGGGGCAGCACGAGCAGTACTTC.